These T cell receptor beta chains were read from a single sample in a study of T cells after yellow fever vaccination. One entry per CDR3 protein, called by TCRdb with MiXCR from the 5' RACE reads. The sample records hundreds of thousands of distinct CDR3 sequences, approximately 16% being singletons. Sequenced material: PBMCs, taken 5 days after the first yellow fever vaccination. These receptors all come from a man younger than 30 who received the YFV17D yellow fever vaccine. CDR3s include the opening cysteine and the closing phenylalanine or tryptophan. Each record gives: V gene, D gene, CDR3 length, J gene, clone size, CDR3 protein, CDR3 DNA. A D gene is named only where the DNA matches it firmly. The size entry is marked missing in some rows and otherwise reads once, few, many or a size class.

V gene: TRBV10-3; D gene: .; CDR3 length: 16; J gene: TRBJ1-2; clone size: once; CDR3 protein: CAISAPGAEANYGYTF; CDR3 DNA: TGTGCCATCAGTGCCCCTGGGGCAGAAGCTAACTATGGCTACACCTTC
V gene: TRBV18; D gene: .; CDR3 length: 16; J gene: TRBJ2-2; clone size: few; CDR3 protein: CASSQETRRNTGELFF; CDR3 DNA: TGTGCCAGCTCACAGGAAACTCGAAGGAACACCGGGGAGCTGTTTTTT
V gene: TRBV25-1; D gene: .; CDR3 length: 12; J gene: TRBJ2-7; clone size: .; CDR3 protein: CASSEPTGWEYF; CDR3 DNA: TGTGCCAGCAGTGAACCCACAGGGTGGGAGTACTTC
V gene: TRBV5-1; D gene: TRBD1; CDR3 length: 17; J gene: TRBJ1-2; clone size: .; CDR3 protein: CASSSGGTGTINYGYTF; CDR3 DNA: TGCGCCAGCAGCTCCGGGGGGACAGGAACAATCAACTATGGCTACACCTTC
V gene: TRBV12-3/TRBV12-4; D gene: .; CDR3 length: 13; J gene: TRBJ2-3; clone size: many; CDR3 protein: CASRRRRWDTQYF; CDR3 DNA: TGTGCCAGCAGAAGAAGACGCTGGGATACGCAGTATTTT
V gene: TRBV11-3; D gene: TRBD1; CDR3 length: 15; J gene: TRBJ1-1; clone size: .; CDR3 protein: CASSPPGQGVTEAFF; CDR3 DNA: TGTGCCAGCAGCCCGCCGGGACAGGGGGTCACTGAAGCTTTCTTT
V gene: TRBV3-1; D gene: .; CDR3 length: 13; J gene: TRBJ2-3; clone size: few; CDR3 protein: CASSQEGSDTQYF; CDR3 DNA: TGTGCCAGCAGCCAAGAAGGATCAGATACGCAGTATTTT
V gene: TRBV12-3/TRBV12-4; D gene: TRBD2; CDR3 length: 14; J gene: TRBJ2-7; clone size: .; CDR3 protein: CASSHSGGAWEQYF; CDR3 DNA: TGTGCCAGCAGTCACAGCGGGGGGGCCTGGGAGCAGTACTTC
V gene: TRBV6-1; D gene: .; CDR3 length: 14; J gene: TRBJ1-3; clone size: .; CDR3 protein: CASIRDPGGDTIYF; CDR3 DNA: TGTGCCAGCATTCGGGACCCGGGAGGAGACACCATATATTTT
V gene: TRBV29-1; D gene: TRBD2; CDR3 length: 13; J gene: TRBJ2-1; clone size: many; CDR3 protein: CSVDFISGAEQFF; CDR3 DNA: TGCAGCGTTGATTTTATTAGCGGGGCTGAGCAGTTCTTC
V gene: TRBV5-1; D gene: .; CDR3 length: 15; J gene: TRBJ2-2; clone size: few; CDR3 protein: CASSPGIPNTGELFF; CDR3 DNA: TGCGCCAGCAGCCCCGGGATCCCGAACACCGGGGAGCTGTTTTTT
V gene: TRBV7-9; D gene: .; CDR3 length: 17; J gene: TRBJ1-4; clone size: .; CDR3 protein: CASSLLEVGTFYEKLFF; CDR3 DNA: TGTGCCAGCAGCCTCCTGGAAGTGGGGACGTTTTATGAAAAACTGTTTTTT
V gene: TRBV5-1; D gene: TRBD1; CDR3 length: 14; J gene: TRBJ1-1; clone size: .; CDR3 protein: CASRSGGSDTEAFF; CDR3 DNA: TGCGCCAGCAGATCAGGGGGTTCGGACACTGAAGCTTTCTTT
V gene: TRBV7-2; D gene: .; CDR3 length: 14; J gene: TRBJ2-3; clone size: .; CDR3 protein: CVSSPRAATDTQYF; CDR3 DNA: TGTGTCAGCAGCCCCCGAGCGGCAACAGATACGCAGTATTTT
V gene: TRBV7-9; D gene: .; CDR3 length: 11; J gene: TRBJ1-4; clone size: .; CDR3 protein: CASGLREKLFF; CDR3 DNA: TGTGCCAGCGGATTACGAGAAAAACTGTTTTTT
V gene: TRBV28; D gene: .; CDR3 length: 11; J gene: TRBJ2-1; clone size: .; CDR3 protein: CASSRRHEQFF; CDR3 DNA: TGTGCCAGCAGTAGGAGACATGAGCAGTTCTTC
V gene: TRBV4-1; D gene: .; CDR3 length: 14; J gene: TRBJ2-2; clone size: many; CDR3 protein: CASSQELWSGELFF; CDR3 DNA: TGCGCCAGCAGCCAAGAGCTCTGGAGCGGGGAGCTGTTTTTT